A single sample is the source of the 30 T cell receptor beta chains below, sequenced in a study of shared clonotypes between healthy human individuals. Libraries were prepared by immunoSEQ multiplex PCR; TCRdb keeps only in-frame clonotypes and omits some of them. This table has about 320,000 clones, around 90% appearing once. The sample was memory CD8+ T cells sorted from blood. Described subset: CD45RO+ cells pooled with CCR7-negative TemRA cells. The receptors come from a man in his late teens or twenties in good health.

This chain joins TRBV11-1 and TRBJ2-1, with 10 bases lining up with TRBD1. V lost 1 base and J lost 8; bases outside the gene matches: 5. Germline-derived CDR1 and CDR2 are SGHAT and FQDESV (reference sequence). This CDR3 comprises 15 residues. The CDR3 region is CASSLDGTGAHEQFF. The CDR3 bases are TGTGCCAGCAGCTTAGACGGGACAGGGGCCCATGAGCAGTTCTTC.

The rearrangement uses TRBV7-2 and TRBJ2-7; no firm D call. V was shortened by 5 bases and J by 12 bases, with 17 bases between the two germline ends. Germline V CDR1 and CDR2: SGHTA, FQGNSA. The CDR3 is 12 amino acids. In DNA form, the CDR3 reads TGTGCCAGCAGCACGGACCCTTGGACCCCGTACTTC. It encodes CASSTDPWTPYF.

The chain carries TRBV11-2 and TRBJ2-7; 11 nucleotides align to TRBD2. This CDR3 contains 17 residues. Trimming cost V 1 base and J 0 bases; bases outside gene matches: 5. From germline, CDR1 is SGHAT and CDR2 FQNNGV. The chain's CDR3 is CASSLGGTSGLSYEQYF. Here the CDR3 DNA reads TGTGCCAGCAGCTTAGGTGGGACTAGCGGTCTCTCCTACGAGCAGTACTTC.

This rearrangement joins TRBV4-2 to TRBJ2-3; 9 bases fit TRBD2. V shed 0 bases, J shed 3 bases, and the junction held 7 bases outside the gene matches. Germline CDR1 LGHNA, CDR2 YNFKEQ. CDR3 length equals 17 residues. The CDR3 spells CASSQELLAGLTDTQYF. The CDR3 DNA is TGTGCCAGCAGCCAAGAACTCCTAGCGGGGCTTACAGATACGCAGTATTTT.

V usage is TRBV13 and J usage is TRBJ1-1; D is undetermined. CDR3 length equals 13 residues. Germline CDR1 is PRHDT and CDR2 is FYEKMQ (reference sequence). Trimming took off 4 bases at V and 7 bases at J, with 13 bases between the two ends. CDR3 sequence reads: CASSSGKGFEAFF. Here the CDR3 DNA reads TGTGCCAGCAGCTCCGGCAAGGGATTTGAAGCTTTCTTT.

The V gene is TRBV6-1, the J gene TRBJ1-6; 8 nucleotides match TRBD1. Trimming took 0 bases from V and 9 from J; bases not matched to a gene: 4. Germline-derived CDR1 and CDR2 are MNHNS and SASEGT. The CDR3 spans 15 residues. The CDR3 spells CASSEAHRGSSPLHF. CDR3 bases: TGTGCCAGCAGTGAAGCCCACAGGGGGAGTTCACCCCTCCACTTT.

In this sample, this clone turned up once. The chain employs TRBV28 and TRBJ2-2, with unresolved D. The length of the CDR3 is 15 residues. Trimming cost V 6 bases and J 0 bases, with 11 bases left between them. Germline CDR1 MDHEN, CDR2 SYDVKM. This chain's CDR3 is CASSWARSNTGELFF. For the CDR3, the DNA is TGTGCCAGCAGCTGGGCCCGGTCGAACACCGGGGAGCTGTTTTTT.

This rearrangement joins TRBV5-8 to TRBJ2-2, with TRBD1 as a possible D gene (6 bases). Germline-derived CDR1 and CDR2 are SGHTS and YDEGEE. The CDR3 has 14 residues. Trimming removed 2 bases at V and 6 bases at J, with 11 bases between. The CDR3 sequence is CASSFYQGPGELFF. In DNA form, the CDR3 reads TGTGCCAGCAGCTTTTATCAGGGGCCCGGGGAGCTGTTTTTT.

The chain is built from TRBV7-9 and TRBJ2-5; the D gene is possibly TRBD1 (6 bases). Trimming took off 6 bases at V and 5 bases at J, with 22 bases between the two ends. Germline loops: CDR1 SEHNR, CDR2 FQNEAQ (reference sequence). The CDR3 consists of 16 residues. The CDR3 sequence: CASSPKGTLVWETQYF. CDR3 coding DNA: TGTGCCAGCAGTCCCAAAGGGACACTCGTTTGGGAGACCCAGTACTTC.

This chain joins TRBV5-3 and TRBJ1-4; no clear D. TRBV5-3 is labeled an ORF, and its function is uncertain. This CDR3 is built from 16 residues. V shed 1 base and J shed 4 bases, with 14 bases lying between them. CDR3 protein: CARSLFFGRGNEKLFF. The CDR3 region has the DNA TGTGCCAGAAGCTTGTTCTTTGGCCGGGGTAATGAAAAACTGTTTTTT.

This clone was counted once. The J gene is TRBJ1-4, the V gene TRBV28; 10 bases match TRBD1. The CDR3 runs to 14 residues. V was clipped by 6 bases and J by 5 bases; unmatched bases: 3. Per germline, CDR1 MDHEN and CDR2 SYDVKM. The CDR3 sequence is CASRGTGVNEKLFF. The CDR3 region has the DNA TGTGCCAGCAGAGGGACAGGGGTGAATGAAAAACTGTTTTTT.

This sequence joins TRBV7-9 and TRBJ2-7; TRBD1 is a possible D gene (6 bases). There are 15 residues in the CDR3. Trimming removed 1 base at V and 6 bases at J, with 16 bases between. Germline V gene data show CDR1 as SEHNR and CDR2 as FQNEAQ (reference sequence). The CDR3 bases are TGTGCCAGCAGCTTAGTTTTAAGGACAGACGGCGAGCAGTACTTC. It yields the protein CASSLVLRTDGEQYF.

V usage is TRBV30 and J usage is TRBJ1-1; TRBD1 aligns across 8 bases. Germline values: CDR1 GTSNPN, CDR2 SVGIG (reference sequence). The CDR3 covers 15 residues. Unmatched junction bases numbered 10, after V lost 4 bases and J lost 3 bases. The CDR3 sequence is CAWISGTGRYTEAFF. In DNA form, the CDR3 reads TGTGCCTGGATCTCCGGGACAGGACGCTACACTGAAGCTTTCTTT.

V is TRBV11-2 and J is TRBJ2-7; TRBD2 matches at 7 bases. CDR1 is SGHAT and CDR2 is FQNNGV in the germline V gene. CDR3 length equals 15 residues. V was clipped by 1 base and J by 0 bases; unmatched bases: 3. In nucleotides, the CDR3 is TGTGCCAGCAGCTTAGGCGGGGGTCTCTCCTACGAGCAGTACTTC. Translated, it gives CASSLGGGLSYEQYF.

The gene calls are TRBV7-2 and TRBJ2-1, with D unclear. From germline, CDR1 is SGHTA and CDR2 FQGNSA. The CDR3 is 13 residues long. V lost 1 base to trimming and J lost 5 bases, with 6 bases between them. CDR3 residues: CASSLDTDNEQFF. The DNA of the CDR3 is TGTGCCAGCAGCTTAGACACAGACAATGAGCAGTTCTTC. The full variable domain, with the rest looked up from reference TRBV7-2 and TRBJ2-1, is GAGVSQSPSNKVTEKGKDVELRCDPISGHTALYWYRQSLGQGLEFLIYFQGNSAPDKSGLPSDRFSAERTGGSVSTLTIQRTQQEDSAVYLCASSLDTDNEQFFGPGTRLTVL.

The rearrangement links TRBV27 to TRBJ2-7; 9 nucleotides line up with TRBD1. Germline lookup yields CDR1 MNHEY and CDR2 SMNVEV (reference sequence). The ends lost 6 bases at V and 2 bases at J; junction bases unmatched: 5. CDR3 length: 14 amino acids. The CDR3 spells CASSPGTGPYEQYF. In DNA, the CDR3 is TGTGCCAGCAGCCCTGGGACAGGGCCCTACGAGCAGTACTTC.

The chain uses TRBV13 and TRBJ2-7, with no clear D. Germline V gene lookup returns CDR1 PRHDT and CDR2 FYEKMQ (reference sequence). The V end lost 1 base, the J end lost 7 bases, and 8 bases lay between the germline ends. The CDR3 runs 12 residues. The CDR3 region is CASSLVDGEQYF. CDR3 in DNA: TGTGCCAGCAGCTTAGTTGACGGGGAGCAGTACTTC.

This chain uses TRBV7-2 with TRBJ1-3; the D is unclear. Germline V gene sequence: CDR1 SGHTA, CDR2 FQGNSA. With 2 bases removed from V and 0 bases from J, the gap between germline ends came to 8 bases. This CDR3 is built from 15 residues. The CDR3 loop is CASSLKHHSGNTIYF. CDR3 nucleotide sequence: TGTGCCAGCAGCTTAAAACACCACTCTGGAAACACCATATATTTT.

The chain couples TRBV25-1 to TRBJ1-2, with a tentative D call TRBD1 (5 bases). The CDR3 loop spans 14 amino acids. Germline assignment: CDR1 MGHDK and CDR2 SYGVNS. Trimming left V 1 base short and J 4 bases short, with 10 bases between. The CDR3 bases are TGTGCCAGCAGTGAATGGGGGGTCGCCTATGGCTACACCTTC. Its translation: CASSEWGVAYGYTF.

The gene calls are TRBV2 and TRBJ2-1, with D perhaps matching TRBD2 (5 bases). V was trimmed by 0 bases and J by 8 bases, leaving 8 bases between them. The CDR3 contains 13 residues. From germline, CDR1 is SNHLY and CDR2 FYNNEI. The CDR3 coding sequence is TGTGCCAGCAGTGAAGCCTTGCGGGATGAGCAGTTCTTC. Its protein product is CASSEALRDEQFF.

The chain has TRBV19 and TRBJ2-6; unclear D gene. With 4 bases removed from V and 6 bases from J, the gap between germline ends came to 7 bases. Germline V gene sequence: CDR1 LNHDA, CDR2 SQIVND (reference sequence). This CDR3 region has 13 residues. The CDR3 protein is CASSTGEANVLTF. Written as DNA, the CDR3 is TGTGCCAGTAGTACAGGCGAGGCCAACGTCCTGACTTTC.

This clone came up a few times. The gene calls are TRBV4-3 and TRBJ1-5; D unclear. Per the germline V gene, CDR1 is LGHNA and CDR2 is YSLEER. The CDR3 consists of 15 residues. V was clipped by 0 bases and J by 2 bases, with 8 bases between them. CDR3: CASSQDSQGNQPQHF. CDR3 nucleotides: TGCGCCAGCAGCCAAGATTCCCAGGGCAATCAGCCCCAGCATTTT.

The V call is TRBV11-2, the J call TRBJ1-1, with a possible D match to TRBD1 (6 bases). This CDR3 has 14 residues. From germline, CDR1 is SGHAT and CDR2 FQNNGV. Trimming removed 5 bases at V and 0 bases at J, with 10 bases between. The CDR3: CASSPWTVNTEAFF. The CDR3 coding sequence is TGTGCCAGCAGCCCGTGGACAGTGAACACTGAAGCTTTCTTT.

V gene TRBV7-8 combines with J gene TRBJ2-5; 12 bases are shared with TRBD1. CDR3 length: 16 amino acids. Germline trimming cut 4 bases from V and 4 bases from J; bases unmatched to any gene: 7. Germline V lookup: CDR1 SGHVS, CDR2 FQNEAQ. The CDR3: CASSYPGQGALETQYF. The CDR3 DNA reads TGTGCCAGCAGCTACCCGGGACAGGGGGCTTTAGAGACCCAGTACTTC.

The rearrangement uses TRBV6-5 and TRBJ2-1, with 10 bases fitting TRBD2. The J segment lost 10 bases and the V segment lost 3 bases, leaving 9 bases of the junction unmatched. Germline V gives CDR1 MNHEY, CDR2 SVGAGI. This CDR3 region has 15 residues. In DNA, the CDR3 is TGTGCCAGCAGTTATCACACTAGCGGGATATACGAGCAGTTCTTC. As protein: CASSYHTSGIYEQFF.

This sequence joins TRBV27 and TRBJ2-1; 7 bases fit TRBD1. The junction had 7 bases not matched to a gene; V was cut back by 5 bases and J by 9 bases. This CDR3 region has 13 residues. Germline CDR1 and CDR2: MNHEY and SMNVEV (reference sequence). In DNA, the CDR3 is TGTGCCAGCAGTCCCAGACAGGGCGGTGAGCAGTTCTTC. Amino acid sequence: CASSPRQGGEQFF.

In its sample, this clone was seen many times. This chain uses TRBV28 with TRBJ2-5; 9 bases agree with TRBD2. The CDR3 has 16 residues. Germline V gives CDR1 MDHEN, CDR2 SYDVKM. V lost 2 bases to trimming and J lost 4 bases; unmatched junction nucleotides: 8. The CDR3 reads CASSLDASGDPETQYF. For the CDR3, the DNA is TGTGCCAGCAGTTTAGATGCTAGCGGGGACCCAGAGACCCAGTACTTC.

This sequence joins TRBV4-2 and TRBJ1-2; D possibly corresponds to TRBD1 (5 bases). Between the trimmed V and J ends, which lost 2 bases and 6 bases, there was a span of 19 bases. The germline gives CDR1 LGHNA, CDR2 YNFKEQ. This CDR3 comprises 16 residues. DNA of the CDR3: TGTGCCAGCAGCCAACCCGGGGCTCCCCCCCCGGATGGCTACACCTTC. Translating gives CASSQPGAPPPDGYTF.

This rearrangement joins TRBV4-3 to TRBJ1-4; D is undetermined. This CDR3 has 17 residues. V dropped 0 bases and J dropped 0 bases, with 11 bases sitting between them. Germline V CDR1 and CDR2: LGHNA, YSLEER. Here the CDR3 reads CASSQEVSDATNEKLFF. CDR3 bases: TGCGCCAGCAGCCAAGAAGTATCGGACGCAACTAATGAAAAACTGTTTTTT.

The chain uses TRBV28 and TRBJ2-7; D call uncertain. In germline, CDR1 is MDHEN, CDR2 SYDVKM. This CDR3 has 15 amino acids. Trimming took 2 bases from V and 2 from J, leaving 13 bases between them. Here the CDR3 reads CASSLGLQETYEQYF. In DNA, the CDR3 is TGTGCCAGCAGTTTAGGGTTGCAGGAGACCTACGAGCAGTACTTC.